Below, 7 T cell receptor beta chains from the same sample are listed, as sequenced in a study of shared clonotypes between healthy human individuals. Method: immunoSEQ multiplex PCR; TCRdb's copy keeps in-frame clones and lacks some. This sample has approximately 740,000 clones, with 74% found just once. Sample: memory CD4+ T cells sorted from blood. Subset reported: CD45RA-negative fraction. The receptor source for this set is a woman aged 25 to 39 in good health.

This chain joins TRBV30 and TRBJ2-5; D remains unclear. The CDR3 consists of 13 residues. Between the trimmed V and J ends, which lost 1 base and 2 bases, there was a span of 8 bases. Germline-derived CDR1 and CDR2 are GTSNPN and SVGIG (reference sequence). The CDR3 region has the DNA TGTGCCTGGAGTGCAATCCCTCAAGAGACCCAGTACTTC. The encoded protein is CAWSAIPQETQYF.

V and J are TRBV4-1 and TRBJ1-4, with D possibly matching TRBD1 (6 bases). This CDR3 is 16 amino acids long. V was cut by 1 base and J by 4 bases, with 13 bases left in between. From germline, CDR1 is MGHRA and CDR2 YSYEKL. The chain's CDR3 is CASSQGQDRNNEKLFF. CDR3 bases: TGCGCCAGCAGCCAAGGACAGGACAGAAATAATGAAAAACTGTTTTTT.

The gene calls are TRBV7-2 and TRBJ1-2, with TRBD1 matching over 7 bases. V dropped 5 bases and J dropped 6; count of bases not matched to a gene: 6. This CDR3 comprises 13 residues. The germline V gene has CDR1 SGHTA and CDR2 FQGNSA. CDR3 sequence: CASSLDRAHGYTF. DNA for the CDR3: TGTGCCAGCAGCCTCGACAGGGCCCATGGCTACACCTTC.

CDR3 in amino acids: CASHPPTGSDFWSYGYTF. Written as DNA, the CDR3 is TGTGCCAGCCACCCTCCGACAGGGAGTGATTTCTGGTCCTATGGCTACACCTTC. The chain joins TRBV28 to TRBJ1-2; 7 bases are shared with TRBD1. There are 18 residues in the CDR3. Looked up from germline, CDR1 is MDHEN and CDR2 is SYDVKM. The V segment lost 8 bases and the J segment 4 bases; nucleotides outside the gene matches: 22.

The genes are TRBV27 and TRBJ2-1; possibly TRBD2 for D (5 bases). The V and J ends lost 6 bases and 0 bases respectively, with 15 bases between them. Germline CDR1 MNHEY, CDR2 SMNVEV (reference sequence). This CDR3 region has 16 residues. The CDR3 reads CASSSPVGSSYNEQFF. The CDR3 bases are TGTGCCAGCAGCAGCCCTGTGGGGAGCTCCTACAATGAGCAGTTCTTC.

The gene calls are TRBV6-4 and TRBJ1-2; D unclear. This CDR3 region has 14 residues. V shed 3 bases and J shed 5 bases, with 13 bases lying between them. Germline assignment: CDR1 MRHNA and CDR2 SNTAGT. The CDR3 reads CASSETRDGYGYTF. In nucleotides, the CDR3 is TGTGCCAGCAGTGAAACCCGGGATGGGTATGGCTACACCTTC.

As regards this clone: Within the sample, other DNA sequences also encode this same CDR3. The V and J genes are TRBV28 and TRBJ1-1; D ambiguous. Trimming removed 6 bases at V and 1 base at J, with 9 bases between. Germline assignment: CDR1 MDHEN and CDR2 SYDVKM. The CDR3 is made up of 13 amino acids. The CDR3 spells CASSTTENTEAFF. CDR3 DNA sequence: TGTGCCAGCAGCACAACAGAGAACACTGAAGCTTTCTTT. The full variable domain, its missing parts supplied by reference TRBV28 and TRBJ1-1, is DVKVTQSSRYLVKRTGEKVFLECVQDMDHENMFWYRQDPGLGLRLIYFSYDVKMKEKGDIPEGYSVSREKKERFSLILESASTNQTSMYLCASSTTENTEAFFGQGTRLTVV.